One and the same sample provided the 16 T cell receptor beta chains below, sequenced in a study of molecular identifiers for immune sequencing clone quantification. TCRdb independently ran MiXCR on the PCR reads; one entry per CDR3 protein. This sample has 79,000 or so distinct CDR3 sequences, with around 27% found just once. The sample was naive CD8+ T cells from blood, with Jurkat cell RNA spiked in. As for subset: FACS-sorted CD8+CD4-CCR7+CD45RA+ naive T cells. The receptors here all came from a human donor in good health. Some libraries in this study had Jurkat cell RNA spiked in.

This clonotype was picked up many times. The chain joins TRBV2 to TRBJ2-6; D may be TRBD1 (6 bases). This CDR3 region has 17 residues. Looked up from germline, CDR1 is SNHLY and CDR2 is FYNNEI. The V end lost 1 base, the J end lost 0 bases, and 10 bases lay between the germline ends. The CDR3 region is CASSEEQGTSGANVLTF. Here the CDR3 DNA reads TGTGCCAGCAGTGAAGAACAGGGAACCTCTGGGGCCAACGTCCTGACTTTC.

CDR3 protein: CASSPGTVPSTDTQYF. DNA for the CDR3: TGTGCCAGCAGCCCAGGGACTGTCCCTAGCACAGATACGCAGTATTTT. The chain joins TRBV27 to TRBJ2-3, with a weak D call TRBD2 (6 bases). This CDR3 contains 16 residues. The V end lost 6 bases, the J end lost 0 bases, and 16 bases lay between the germline ends. Germline lookup yields CDR1 MNHEY and CDR2 SMNVEV (reference sequence).

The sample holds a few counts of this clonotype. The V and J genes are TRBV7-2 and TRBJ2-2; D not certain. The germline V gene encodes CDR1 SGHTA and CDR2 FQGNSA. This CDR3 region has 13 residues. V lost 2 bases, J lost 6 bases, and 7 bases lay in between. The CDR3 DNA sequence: TGTGCCAGCAGCTTACCAAGGGCCGGGGAGCTGTTTTTT. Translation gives CASSLPRAGELFF.

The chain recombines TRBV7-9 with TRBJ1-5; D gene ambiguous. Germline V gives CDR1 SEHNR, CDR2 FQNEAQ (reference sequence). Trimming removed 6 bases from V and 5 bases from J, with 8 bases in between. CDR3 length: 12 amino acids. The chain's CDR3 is CASSYRDQPQHF. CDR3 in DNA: TGTGCCAGCAGTTACAGAGATCAGCCCCAGCATTTT.

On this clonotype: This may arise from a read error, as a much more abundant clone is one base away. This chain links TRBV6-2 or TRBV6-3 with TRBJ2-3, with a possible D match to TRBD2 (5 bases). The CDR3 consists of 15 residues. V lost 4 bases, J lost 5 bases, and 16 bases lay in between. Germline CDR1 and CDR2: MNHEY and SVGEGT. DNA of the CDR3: TGTGCCAGCAGTTTGCGGGTCAGGTTCATAGATACGCAGTATTTT. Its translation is CASSLRVRFIDTQYF.

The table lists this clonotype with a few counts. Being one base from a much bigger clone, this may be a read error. This chain's CDR3 is CAISYSGGRGSYEQYF. The CDR3 DNA reads TGTGCCATCAGTTACTCCGGCGGGAGGGGCTCCTACGAGCAGTACTTC. The J gene is TRBJ2-7, the V gene TRBV6-5, with TRBD2 matching over 9 bases. CDR1 and CDR2 from the germline V gene are MNHEY and SVGAGI. This CDR3 is built from 16 residues.

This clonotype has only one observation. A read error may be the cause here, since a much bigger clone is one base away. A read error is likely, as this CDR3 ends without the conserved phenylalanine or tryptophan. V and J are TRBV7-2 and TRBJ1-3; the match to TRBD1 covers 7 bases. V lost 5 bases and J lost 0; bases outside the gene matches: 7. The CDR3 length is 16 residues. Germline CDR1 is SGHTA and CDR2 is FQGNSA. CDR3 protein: CASSLLRDSSGNTIYL. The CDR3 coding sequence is TGTGCCAGCAGCCTCCTCCGGGACAGCTCTGGAAACACCATATATCTT.

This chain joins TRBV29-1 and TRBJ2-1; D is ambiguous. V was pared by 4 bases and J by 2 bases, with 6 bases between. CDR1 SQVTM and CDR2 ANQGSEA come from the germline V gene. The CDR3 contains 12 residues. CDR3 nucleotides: TGCAGCGTTGTTCCTACCTACAATGAGCAGTTCTTC. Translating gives CSVVPTYNEQFF.

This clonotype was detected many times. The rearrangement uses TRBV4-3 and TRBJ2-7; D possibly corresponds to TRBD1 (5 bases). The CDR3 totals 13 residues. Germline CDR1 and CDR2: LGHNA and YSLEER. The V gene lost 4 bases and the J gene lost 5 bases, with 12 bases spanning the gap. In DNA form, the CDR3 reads TGCGCCAGCAGCCCCTACAGGTCTGACGAGCAGTACTTC. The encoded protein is CASSPYRSDEQYF.

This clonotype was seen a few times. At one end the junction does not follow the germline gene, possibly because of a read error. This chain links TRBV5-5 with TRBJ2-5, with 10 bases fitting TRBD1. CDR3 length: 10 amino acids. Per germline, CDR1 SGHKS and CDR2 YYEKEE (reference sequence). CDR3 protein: CASNRDRGDF. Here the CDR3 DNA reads TGTGCCAGCAACAGGGACAGGGGAGACTTC.

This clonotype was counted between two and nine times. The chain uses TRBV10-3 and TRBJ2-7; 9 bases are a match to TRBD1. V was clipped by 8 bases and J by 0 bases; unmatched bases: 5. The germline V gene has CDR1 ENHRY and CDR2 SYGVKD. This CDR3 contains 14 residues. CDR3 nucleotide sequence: TGTGCCATCTCCGGGACAGGGAACTCCTACGAGCAGTACTTC. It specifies CAISGTGNSYEQYF.

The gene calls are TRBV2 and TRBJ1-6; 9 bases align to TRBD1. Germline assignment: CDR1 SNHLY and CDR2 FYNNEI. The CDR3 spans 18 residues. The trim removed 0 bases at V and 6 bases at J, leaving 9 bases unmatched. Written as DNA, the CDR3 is TGTGCCAGCAGTGAAGCTCCTTGGGACAGGGAGGCTAATTCACCCCTCCACTTT. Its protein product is CASSEAPWDREANSPLHF. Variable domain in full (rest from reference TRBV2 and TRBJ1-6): EPEVTQTPSHQVTQMGQEVILRCVPISNHLYFYWYRQILGQKVEFLVSFYNNEISEKSEIFDDQFSVERPDGSNFTLKIRSTKLEDSAMYFCASSEAPWDREANSPLHFGNGTRLTVT.

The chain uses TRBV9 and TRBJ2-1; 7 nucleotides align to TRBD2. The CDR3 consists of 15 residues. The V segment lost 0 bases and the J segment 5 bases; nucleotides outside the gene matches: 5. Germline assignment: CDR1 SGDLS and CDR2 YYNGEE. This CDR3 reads CASSVVGGGNNEQFF. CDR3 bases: TGTGCCAGCAGCGTAGTTGGGGGAGGGAACAATGAGCAGTTCTTC.

CDR3 residues: CASSPGGRDYEQYF. The CDR3 DNA sequence: TGTGCCAGCAGCCCGGGAGGCAGGGACTACGAGCAGTACTTC. The chain recombines TRBV7-9 with TRBJ2-7; 7 nucleotides align to TRBD2. This CDR3 region has 14 residues. Per the germline V gene, CDR1 is SEHNR and CDR2 is FQNEAQ (reference sequence). J gave up 3 bases and V 5 bases, and 7 bases lay outside the gene matches.

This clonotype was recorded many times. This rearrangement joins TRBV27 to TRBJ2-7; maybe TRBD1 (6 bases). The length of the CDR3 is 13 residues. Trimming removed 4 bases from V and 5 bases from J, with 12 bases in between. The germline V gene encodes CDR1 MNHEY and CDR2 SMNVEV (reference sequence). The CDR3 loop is CASSYRVFHEQYF. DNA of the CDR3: TGTGCCAGCAGTTACAGGGTATTCCACGAGCAGTACTTC.

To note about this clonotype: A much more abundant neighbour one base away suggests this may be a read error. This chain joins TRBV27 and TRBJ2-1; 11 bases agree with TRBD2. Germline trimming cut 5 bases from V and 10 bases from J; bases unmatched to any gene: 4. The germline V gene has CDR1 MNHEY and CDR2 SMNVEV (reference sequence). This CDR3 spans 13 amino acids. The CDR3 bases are TGTGCCAGCAGTCCGGGACTAGCGGACGAGCAGTTCTTC. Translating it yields CASSPGLADEQFF.